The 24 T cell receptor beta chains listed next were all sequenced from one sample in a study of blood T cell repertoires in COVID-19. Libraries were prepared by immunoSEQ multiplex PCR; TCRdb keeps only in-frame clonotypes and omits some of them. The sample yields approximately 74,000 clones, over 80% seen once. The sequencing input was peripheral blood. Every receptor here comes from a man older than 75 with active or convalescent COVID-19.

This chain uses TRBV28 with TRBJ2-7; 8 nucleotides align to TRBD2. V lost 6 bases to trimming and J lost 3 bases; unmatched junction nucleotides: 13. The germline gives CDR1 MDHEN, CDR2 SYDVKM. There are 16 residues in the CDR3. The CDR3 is CASRAPVTSAFYEQYF. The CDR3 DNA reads TGTGCCAGCAGAGCCCCCGTGACTAGCGCTTTCTACGAGCAGTACTTC.

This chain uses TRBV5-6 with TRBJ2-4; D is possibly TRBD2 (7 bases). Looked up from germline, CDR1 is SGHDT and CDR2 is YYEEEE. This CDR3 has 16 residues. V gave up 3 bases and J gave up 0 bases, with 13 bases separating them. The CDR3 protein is CASSSRGALAKNIQYF. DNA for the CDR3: TGTGCCAGCAGCTCACGGGGGGCACTAGCCAAAAACATTCAGTACTTC.

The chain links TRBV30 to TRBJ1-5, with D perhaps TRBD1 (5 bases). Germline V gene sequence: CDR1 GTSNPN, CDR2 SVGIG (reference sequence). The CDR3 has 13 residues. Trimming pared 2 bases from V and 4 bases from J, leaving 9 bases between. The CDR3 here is CAWSTQGNQPQHF. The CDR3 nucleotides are TGTGCCTGGAGTACCCAGGGAAATCAGCCCCAGCATTTT.

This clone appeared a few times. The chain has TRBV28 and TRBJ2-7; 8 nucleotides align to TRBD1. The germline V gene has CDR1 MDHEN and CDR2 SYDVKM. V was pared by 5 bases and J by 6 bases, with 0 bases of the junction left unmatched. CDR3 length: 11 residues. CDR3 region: CASSTGGEQYF. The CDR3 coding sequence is TGTGCCAGCAGTACAGGGGGCGAGCAGTACTTC.

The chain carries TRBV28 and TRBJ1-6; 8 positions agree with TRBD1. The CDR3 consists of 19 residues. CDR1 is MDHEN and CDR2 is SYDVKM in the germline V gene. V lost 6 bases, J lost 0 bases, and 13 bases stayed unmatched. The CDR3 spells CASSSTGDAESSYNSPLHF. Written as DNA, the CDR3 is TGTGCCAGCAGCTCGACAGGGGACGCGGAAAGCTCCTATAATTCACCCCTCCACTTT.

Written as DNA, the CDR3 is TGTGCCAGCAGAAAGACGGGGACTCTAGAGACCCAGTACTTC. This encodes CASRKTGTLETQYF. This chain uses TRBV11-2 with TRBJ2-5, with D tentatively TRBD2 (6 bases). The germline V gene has CDR1 SGHAT and CDR2 FQNNGV. V dropped 6 bases and J dropped 4 bases, with 15 bases sitting between them. The CDR3 consists of 14 residues.

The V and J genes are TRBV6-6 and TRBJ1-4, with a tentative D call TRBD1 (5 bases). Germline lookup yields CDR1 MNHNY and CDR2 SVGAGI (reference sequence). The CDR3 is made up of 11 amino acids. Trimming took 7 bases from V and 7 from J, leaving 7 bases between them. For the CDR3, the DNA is TGTGCCAGCACAGGGTTTGAAAAACTGTTTTTT. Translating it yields CASTGFEKLFF.

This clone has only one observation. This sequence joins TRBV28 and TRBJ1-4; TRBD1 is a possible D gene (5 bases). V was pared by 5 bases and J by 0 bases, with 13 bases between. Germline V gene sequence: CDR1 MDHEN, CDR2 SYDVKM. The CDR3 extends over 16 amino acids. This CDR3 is CASSGYGGATNEKLFF. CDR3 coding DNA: TGTGCCAGCAGTGGCTACGGGGGGGCAACTAATGAAAAACTGTTTTTT.

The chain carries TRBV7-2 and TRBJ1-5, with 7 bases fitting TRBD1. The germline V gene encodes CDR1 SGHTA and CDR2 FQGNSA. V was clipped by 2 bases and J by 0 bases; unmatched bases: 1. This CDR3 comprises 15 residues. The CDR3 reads CASSLYRGSNQPQHF. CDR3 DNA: TGTGCCAGCAGCTTATACAGGGGTAGCAATCAGCCCCAGCATTTT.

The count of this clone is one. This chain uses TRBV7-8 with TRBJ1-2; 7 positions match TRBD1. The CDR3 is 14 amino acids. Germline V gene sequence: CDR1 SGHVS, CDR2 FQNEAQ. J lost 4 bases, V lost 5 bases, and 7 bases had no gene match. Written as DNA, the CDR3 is TGTGCCAGCAGCGCAATCCGGGACAGCTATGGCTACACCTTC. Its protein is CASSAIRDSYGYTF.

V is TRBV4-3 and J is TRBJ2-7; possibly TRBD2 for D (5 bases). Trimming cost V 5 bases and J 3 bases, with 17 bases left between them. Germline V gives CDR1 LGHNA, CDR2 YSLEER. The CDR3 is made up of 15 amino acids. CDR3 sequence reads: CASSYDSGNHYEQYF. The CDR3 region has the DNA TGCGCCAGCAGCTATGACTCCGGGAACCACTACGAGCAGTACTTC.

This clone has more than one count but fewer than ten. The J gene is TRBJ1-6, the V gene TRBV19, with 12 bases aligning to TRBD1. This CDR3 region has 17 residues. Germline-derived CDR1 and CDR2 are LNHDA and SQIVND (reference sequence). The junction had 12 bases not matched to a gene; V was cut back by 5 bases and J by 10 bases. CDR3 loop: CASSLDPGQGARSPLHF. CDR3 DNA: TGTGCCAGTAGTCTCGACCCGGGACAGGGGGCGAGGTCACCCCTCCACTTT.

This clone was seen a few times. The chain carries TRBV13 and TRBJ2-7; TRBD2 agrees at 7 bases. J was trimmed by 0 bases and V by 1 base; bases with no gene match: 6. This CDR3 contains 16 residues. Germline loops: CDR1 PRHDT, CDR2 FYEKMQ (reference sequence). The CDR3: CASSLVGGSISYEQYF. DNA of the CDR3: TGTGCCAGCAGCTTAGTCGGCGGGAGTATCTCCTACGAGCAGTACTTC.

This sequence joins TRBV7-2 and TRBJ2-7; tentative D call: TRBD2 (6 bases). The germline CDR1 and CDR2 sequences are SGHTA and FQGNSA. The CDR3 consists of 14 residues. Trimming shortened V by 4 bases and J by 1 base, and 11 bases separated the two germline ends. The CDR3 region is CASSWKGGSYEQYF. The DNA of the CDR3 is TGTGCCAGCAGCTGGAAGGGAGGTTCCTACGAGCAGTACTTC.

The CDR3 nucleotides are TGTGCCAGCAGCTTACCGCTACCAGGGTCCGAGCAGTACTTC. This gives the protein CASSLPLPGSEQYF. This chain connects TRBV11-2 to TRBJ2-7; the D gene is possibly TRBD1 (5 bases). V was shortened by 2 bases and J by 6 bases, with 14 bases between the two germline ends. The germline CDR1 and CDR2 sequences are SGHAT and FQNNGV. This CDR3 has 14 residues.

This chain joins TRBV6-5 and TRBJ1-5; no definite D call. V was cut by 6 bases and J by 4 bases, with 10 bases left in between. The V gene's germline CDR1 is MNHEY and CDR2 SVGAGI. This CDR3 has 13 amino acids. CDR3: CASSAGWNQPQHF. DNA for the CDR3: TGTGCCAGCAGCGCGGGCTGGAATCAGCCCCAGCATTTT.

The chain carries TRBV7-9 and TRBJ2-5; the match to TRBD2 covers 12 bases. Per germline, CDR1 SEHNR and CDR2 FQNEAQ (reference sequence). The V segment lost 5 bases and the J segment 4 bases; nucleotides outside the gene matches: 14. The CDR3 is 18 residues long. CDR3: CASSLSRRLAGEGETQYF. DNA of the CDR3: TGTGCCAGCAGCCTATCCCGCCGACTAGCGGGAGAAGGAGAGACCCAGTACTTC.

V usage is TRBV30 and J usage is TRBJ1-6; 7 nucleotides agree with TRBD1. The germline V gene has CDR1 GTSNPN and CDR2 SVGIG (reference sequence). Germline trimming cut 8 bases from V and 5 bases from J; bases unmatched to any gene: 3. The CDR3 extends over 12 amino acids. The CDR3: CAGGQDNSPLHF. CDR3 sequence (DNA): TGTGCCGGTGGACAGGATAATTCACCCCTCCACTTT.

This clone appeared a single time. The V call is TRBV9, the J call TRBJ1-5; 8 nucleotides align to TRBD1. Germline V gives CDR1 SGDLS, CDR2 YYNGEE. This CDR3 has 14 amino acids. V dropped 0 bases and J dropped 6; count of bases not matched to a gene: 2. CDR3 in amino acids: CASSVGQGSQPQHF. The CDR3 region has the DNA TGTGCCAGCAGCGTAGGACAGGGGAGTCAGCCCCAGCATTTT.

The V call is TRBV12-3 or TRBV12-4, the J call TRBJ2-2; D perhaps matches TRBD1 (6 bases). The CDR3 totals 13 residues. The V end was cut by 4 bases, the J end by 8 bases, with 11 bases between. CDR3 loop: CASSSNGQGELFF. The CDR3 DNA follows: TGTGCCAGCAGTTCAAATGGACAGGGGGAGCTGTTTTTT.

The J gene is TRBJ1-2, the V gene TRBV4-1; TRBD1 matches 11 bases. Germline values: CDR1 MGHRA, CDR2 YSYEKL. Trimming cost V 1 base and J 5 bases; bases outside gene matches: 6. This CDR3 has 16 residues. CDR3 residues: CASSQVPGQGAYGYTF. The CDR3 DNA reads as TGCGCCAGCAGCCAAGTTCCAGGACAGGGGGCTTATGGCTACACCTTC.

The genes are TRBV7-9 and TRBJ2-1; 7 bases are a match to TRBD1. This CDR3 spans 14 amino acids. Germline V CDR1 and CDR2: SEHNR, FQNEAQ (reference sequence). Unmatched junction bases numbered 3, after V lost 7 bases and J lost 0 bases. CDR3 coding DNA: TGTGCCAGCATCCGGGACAGCTCCTACAATGAGCAGTTCTTC. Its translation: CASIRDSSYNEQFF.

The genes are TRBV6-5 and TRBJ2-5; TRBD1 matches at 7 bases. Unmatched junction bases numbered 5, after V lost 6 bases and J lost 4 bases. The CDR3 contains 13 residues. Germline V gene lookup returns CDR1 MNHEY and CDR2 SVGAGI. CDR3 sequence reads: CASSDRVPETQYF. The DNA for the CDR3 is TGTGCCAGCAGCGACAGGGTCCCAGAGACCCAGTACTTC.

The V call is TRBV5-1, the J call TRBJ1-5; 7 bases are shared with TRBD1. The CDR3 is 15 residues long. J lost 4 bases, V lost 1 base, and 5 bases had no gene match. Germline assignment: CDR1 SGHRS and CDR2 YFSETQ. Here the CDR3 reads CASSLLPGGNQPQHF. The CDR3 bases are TGCGCCAGCAGCTTGTTGCCAGGGGGTAATCAGCCCCAGCATTTT.